Shown below are 4 T cell receptor beta chains from a single sample sequenced in a study of T cells in localized non-small cell lung cancer (dated by TCRdb to 2018 to 2021). Libraries were built with the immunoSEQ multiplex PCR assay. TCRdb holds this immuneACCESS table with in-frame rearrangements only. Some clones are missing; in checked studies, unresolved V genes explain under half, and the rest has no known cause. In all, the sample holds about 55,000 clones, and over 80% of those were seen once. The top ten hold roughly 15% of the sample. The sequences come from peripheral blood mononuclear cells, collected before any cancer treatment. These receptors were collected from a man aged 40-75 years with stage III lung adenocarcinoma.

CDR3 bases: TGTGCCAGCAGTTACTCGAGCGGGGTTGATGGCTACACCTTC. Protein: CASSYSSGVDGYTF. The J gene is TRBJ1-2, the V gene TRBV6-5; no reliable D call. CDR3 length: 14 residues. The germline gives CDR1 MNHEY, CDR2 SVGAGI. Trimming took off 0 bases at V and 6 bases at J, with 11 bases between the two ends.

This chain links TRBV6-6 with TRBJ1-3; D gene uncertain. Germline CDR1 and CDR2: MNHNY and SVGAGI (reference sequence). V was pared by 3 bases and J by 3 bases, with 3 bases between. The CDR3 totals 12 residues. The CDR3 protein is CASSYGGNTIYF. As DNA, the CDR3 is TGTGCCAGCAGTTATGGTGGAAACACCATATATTTT.

V is TRBV18 and J is TRBJ2-5; the D gene is possibly TRBD1 (6 bases). V was shortened by 5 bases and J by 5 bases, with 12 bases between the two germline ends. Germline values: CDR1 KGHSH, CDR2 LQKENI. The CDR3 consists of 13 residues. CDR3 bases: TGTGCCAGCTCAGCCCCAGGGGAGGAGACCCAGTACTTC. Translation gives CASSAPGEETQYF.

The chain links TRBV4-2 to TRBJ2-6; weak D call: TRBD1 (5 bases). The CDR3 has 17 residues. Germline V lookup: CDR1 LGHNA, CDR2 YNFKEQ. V was shortened by 2 bases and J by 1 base, with 12 bases between the two germline ends. CDR3 nucleotide sequence: TGTGCCAGCAGCCAATCACTTGCAGGGTCTGGGGCCAACGTCCTGACTTTC. Protein sequence: CASSQSLAGSGANVLTF.